The entry that follows covers one T cell receptor beta chain sequence. Its antigen is unidentified. Each CDR3 protein is one row after TCRdb ran MiXCR on the reads. The table lists about 260,000 distinct CDR3 sequences, approximately 8.3% of them singletons, with roughly 16% in the top ten. Germline V CDR1 and CDR2: LNHNV, YYDKDF (reference sequence). This CDR3 spans 15 amino acids. The V end was cut by 0 bases, the J end by 6 bases, with 14 bases between. This entry is derived from a study of T cell repertoires in cytomegalovirus infection. Across the whole study: From public TCR beta signatures came an indication of both CMV infection and matching HLA type.

Study-wide points: The ex vivo response was dominated by HLA-C-restricted CMV-specific TCR beta clonotypes. Cumulative public TCR beta family frequency identified carriers of CMV plus the relevant HLA.

The sequenced sample was PBMCs. The chain employs TRBV15 and TRBJ1-1; D gene ambiguous. This clonotype was sampled from a human donor in good health (CMV status not recorded). Some clones in this sample may be carry-over from other donors' samples. In DNA, the CDR3 is TGTGCCACCAGCAGAGATCGGTCCGGTCCCTCTGAAGCTTTCTTT. It translates to CATSRDRSGPSEAFF.